Below, one T cell receptor beta chain is given with its context. In this sample, this clone turned up a few times. Its antigen is unknown. No qualities accompany the bases; no much larger clone lies one base away. To prepare the library, the immunoSEQ multiplex PCR assay was applied. This is the immuneACCESS table as TCRdb keeps it, with only in-frame sequences that have V and J called. A part of the clones is gone; compared with another copy, unresolved V genes explain less than half, and the rest is unexplained. The table for this sample lists about 40,000 clones; roughly nine tenths of them were counted only once. Together, the top ten hold 0.45% to 0.6% of the sample. V has 3 bases trimmed and J has 0 bases trimmed; junction bases matching no gene number 5. The germline V gene (reference sequence) gives CDR1 as LNHDA and CDR2 as SQIVND. Taken from cysteine to phenylalanine, the CDR3 has 16 residues. Just the 48-base CDR3 DNA is kept, in frame starting at base 1.

These data come from a study of T cell changes during pregnancy in multiple sclerosis (dated by TCRdb to the late 2010s). Some background on the complete study: The study looked at changes in the T cell repertoire across pregnancy in women with multiple sclerosis.

The sequence was obtained from a female donor with multiple sclerosis, enrolled in a pregnancy study. The V gene is TRBV19 and the J gene is TRBJ1-1; TRBD1 fits 9 bases in the junction. The sequenced sample was CD4+ T cells from peripheral blood mononuclear cells, obtained in the first trimester of pregnancy. CDR3 sequence: CASSMQQGAMNTEAFF. The nucleotide sequence reads as follows: TGTGCCAGTAGTATGCAACAGGGGGCAATGAACACTGAAGCTTTCTTT.